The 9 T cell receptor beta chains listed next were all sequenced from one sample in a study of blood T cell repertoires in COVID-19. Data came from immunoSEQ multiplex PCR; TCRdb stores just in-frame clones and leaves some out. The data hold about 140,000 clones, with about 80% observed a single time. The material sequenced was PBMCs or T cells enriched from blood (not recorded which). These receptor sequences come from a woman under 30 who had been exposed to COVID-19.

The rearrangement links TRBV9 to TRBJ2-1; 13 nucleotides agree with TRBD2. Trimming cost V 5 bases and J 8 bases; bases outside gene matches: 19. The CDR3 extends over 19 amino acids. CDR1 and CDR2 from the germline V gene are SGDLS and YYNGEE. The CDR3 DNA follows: TGTGCCAGCAGTACCCGAACTAGCGGGAGGGCCTTTGGAAGCGATGAGCAGTTCTTC. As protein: CASSTRTSGRAFGSDEQFF.

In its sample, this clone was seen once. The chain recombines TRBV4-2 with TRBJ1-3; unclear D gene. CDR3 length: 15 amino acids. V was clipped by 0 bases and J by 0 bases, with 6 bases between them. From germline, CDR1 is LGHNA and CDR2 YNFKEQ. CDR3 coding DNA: TGTGCCAGCAGCCAAGAGGGCCGCTCTGGAAACACCATATATTTT. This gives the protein CASSQEGRSGNTIYF.

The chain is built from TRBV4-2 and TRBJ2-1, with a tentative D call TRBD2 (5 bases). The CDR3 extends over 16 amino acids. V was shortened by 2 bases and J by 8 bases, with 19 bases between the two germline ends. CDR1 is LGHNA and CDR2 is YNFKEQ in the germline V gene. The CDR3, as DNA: TGTGCCAGCAGCCAACAGCGGAGAGTCGAGGGCGATGAGCAGTTCTTC. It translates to CASSQQRRVEGDEQFF.

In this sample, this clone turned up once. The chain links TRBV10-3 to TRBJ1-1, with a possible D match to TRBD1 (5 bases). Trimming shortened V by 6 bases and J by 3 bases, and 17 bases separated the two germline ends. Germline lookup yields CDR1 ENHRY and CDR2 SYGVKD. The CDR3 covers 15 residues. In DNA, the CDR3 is TGTGCCATCAGAATGGGAACAGGAGGGGACACTGAAGCTTTCTTT. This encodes CAIRMGTGGDTEAFF.

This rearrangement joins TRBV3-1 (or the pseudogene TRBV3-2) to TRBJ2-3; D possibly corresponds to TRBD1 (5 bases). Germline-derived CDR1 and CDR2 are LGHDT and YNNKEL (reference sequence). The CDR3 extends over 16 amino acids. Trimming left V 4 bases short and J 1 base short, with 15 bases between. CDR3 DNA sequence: TGTGCCAGCAGCCCCAGGCCCAAGGGGCGCACAGATACGCAGTATTTT. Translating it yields CASSPRPKGRTDTQYF.

Here the CDR3 DNA reads TGTGCCACCAGTGGGCAGGCGAACACTGAAGCTTTCTTT. Translation gives CATSGQANTEAFF. This chain uses TRBV24-1 with TRBJ1-1; D gene ambiguous. V was cut by 5 bases and J by 1 base, with 7 bases left in between. Germline CDR1 is KGHDR and CDR2 is SFDVKD. There are 13 residues in the CDR3.

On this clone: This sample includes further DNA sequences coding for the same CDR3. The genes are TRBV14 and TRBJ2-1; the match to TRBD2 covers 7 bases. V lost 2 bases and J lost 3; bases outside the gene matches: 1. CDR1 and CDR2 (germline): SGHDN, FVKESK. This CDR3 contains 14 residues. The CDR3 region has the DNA TGTGCCAGCAGCCAAACTAGCGTCTACAATGAGCAGTTCTTC. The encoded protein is CASSQTSVYNEQFF.

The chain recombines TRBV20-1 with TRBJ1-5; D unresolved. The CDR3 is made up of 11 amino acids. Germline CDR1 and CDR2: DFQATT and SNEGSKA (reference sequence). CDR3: CSSRGYQPQHF. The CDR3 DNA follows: TGCAGCTCCCGGGGTTACCAGCCCCAGCATTTT.

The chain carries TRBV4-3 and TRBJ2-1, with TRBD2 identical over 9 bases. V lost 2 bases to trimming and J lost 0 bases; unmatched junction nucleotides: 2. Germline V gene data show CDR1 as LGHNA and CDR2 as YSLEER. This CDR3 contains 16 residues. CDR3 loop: CASSQLAGSSYNEQFF. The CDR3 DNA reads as TGCGCCAGCAGCCAACTAGCGGGGAGCTCCTACAATGAGCAGTTCTTC.